This T cell receptor beta chain is drawn from a study of OX40 agonist ivuxolimab in advanced cancers. The assay was immunoSEQ multiplex PCR, and TCRdb's table has in-frame clones only and misses some. This sample has more than 25,000 clones; approximately 78% occur once, and the top ten carry around a fifth. V was cut by 0 bases and J by 0 bases, with 6 bases left in between. The CDR3 has 14 residues. CDR1 MGHRA and CDR2 YSYEKL come from the germline V gene. Peripheral blood came from all dose cohorts at three timepoints. The V gene is TRBV4-1, the J gene TRBJ2-7, with unresolved D. The starting material was CD4+ or CD8+ T cells sorted from blood, obtained in a trial of the OX40 agonist ivuxolimab. This clonotype originated in an adult with an advanced solid tumor such as melanoma, head and neck, liver or kidney cancer. For the CDR3, the DNA is TGCGCCAGCAGCCAAGAGTTCACCTCCTACGAGCAGTACTTC. Its translation is CASSQEFTSYEQYF.